This T cell receptor (beta chain) appears in the sequencing data of a study of PD-1 blockade in classical Hodgkin lymphoma. Profiling relied on immunoSEQ multiplex PCR, and the TCRdb table lists in-frame clones only, not all of them. The data show around 20,000 clones, roughly 85% seen once. The V segment lost 5 bases and the J segment 2 bases; nucleotides outside the gene matches: 6. Germline CDR1 reads LNHDA; CDR2 reads SQIVND (reference sequence). CDR3 length: 15 amino acids. Brentuximab vedotin exposure varied, and every patient relapsed after autologous stem cell transplantation. Reported best responses ranged across complete response, partial response or progressive disease.

The V call is TRBV19, the J call TRBJ2-7; TRBD2 matches 10 bases. This clonotype originated in a human donor with classical Hodgkin lymphoma. The sample consisted of peripheral blood mononuclear cells (PBMCs), taken before the second cycle of nivolumab. CDR3 DNA sequence: TGTGCCAGTAGTCCTTCTAGCGGGGGCGCCTACGAGCAGTACTTC. It translates to CASSPSSGGAYEQYF. Filled out from reference TRBV19 and TRBJ2-7, the complete variable domain reads DGGITQSPKYLFRKEGQNVTLSCEQNLNHDAMYWYRQDPGQGLRLIYYSQIVNDFQKGDIAEGYSVSREKKESFPLTVTSAQKNPTAFYLCASSPSSGGAYEQYFGPGTRLTVT.